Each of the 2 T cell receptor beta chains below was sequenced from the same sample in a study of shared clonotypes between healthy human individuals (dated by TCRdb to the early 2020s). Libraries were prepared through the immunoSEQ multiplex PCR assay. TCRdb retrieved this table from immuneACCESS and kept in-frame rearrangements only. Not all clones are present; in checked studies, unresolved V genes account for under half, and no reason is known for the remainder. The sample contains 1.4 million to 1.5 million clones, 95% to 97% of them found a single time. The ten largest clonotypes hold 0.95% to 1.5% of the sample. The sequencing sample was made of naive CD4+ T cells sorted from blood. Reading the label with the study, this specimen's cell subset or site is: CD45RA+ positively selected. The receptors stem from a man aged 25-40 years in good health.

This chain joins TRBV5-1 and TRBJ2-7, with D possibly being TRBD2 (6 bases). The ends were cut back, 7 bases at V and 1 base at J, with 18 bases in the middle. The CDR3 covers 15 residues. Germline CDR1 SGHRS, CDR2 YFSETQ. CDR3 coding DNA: TGCGCCAGCCGCACCCGCTGGGGGAGGTCCTACGAGCAGTACTTC. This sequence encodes CASRTRWGRSYEQYF.

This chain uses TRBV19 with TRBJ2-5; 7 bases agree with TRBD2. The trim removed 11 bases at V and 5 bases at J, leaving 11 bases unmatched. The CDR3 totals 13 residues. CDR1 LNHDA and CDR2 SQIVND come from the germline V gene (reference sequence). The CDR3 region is CASGRTSYETQYF. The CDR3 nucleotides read TGTGCCTCGGGCAGGACTAGTTACGAGACCCAGTACTTC.